This TCR beta chain emerged from a study of CD8+ T cells in alopecia areata. About this clone itself: Antigen unknown.

Study-wide findings and caveats: One nonresponder leaves baseline CD8+ expansion's link to response uncertain.

Extracted RNA was reverse transcribed, and the resulting cDNA served as sequencing template. Method: immunoSEQ multiplex PCR; TCRdb's copy keeps in-frame clones and lacks some. Of more than 150,000 clones listed, roughly 46% were seen once; the top ten hold around 10%. The sample's treatment: oral pan-JAK inhibitor, 5-10 mg twice daily. Germline-derived CDR1 and CDR2 are SGHRS and YFSETQ. The CDR3 is 16 residues long. The V gene lost 0 bases and the J gene lost 0 bases, with 12 bases spanning the gap. The V and J genes are TRBV5-1 and TRBJ1-1; the D is unclear. The input for sequencing was CD8+ T cells sorted from blood, taken at approximately week 51, from a patient treated with tofacitinib. The source is a human donor with alopecia areata. In DNA, the CDR3 is TGCGCCAGCAGCTTGGGTGGCAGGCCGATGAACACTGAAGCTTTCTTT. Encoded protein: CASSLGGRPMNTEAFF.